This T cell receptor (beta chain) was sequenced in a study of OX40 agonist ivuxolimab in advanced cancers. Overall study: Ivuxolimab, an antibody that agonizes OX40 (CD134), was administered to the patients. Eligibility admitted prior anti-PD-1, anti-PD-L1 or anti-CTLA-4 therapy; approximately 40% had some.

Comment on this clone: Its target is not known.

The CDR3 totals 16 residues. The germline V gene encodes CDR1 MNHNS and CDR2 SASEGT. Trimming removed 0 bases at V and 4 bases at J, with 13 bases between. Study-wide findings and caveats: CD4+ and CD8+ blood T cells expanded clonally by week 6 at 0.1 to 3.0 mg/kg.

Profiled with immunoSEQ multiplex PCR; TCRdb holds only in-frame clones, not every one. The top ten hold over 7% of the sample, which has over 70,000 clones, 90% seen once. This specimen was CD4+ or CD8+ T cells sorted from blood, taken in a trial of the OX40 agonist ivuxolimab. This chain connects TRBV6-1 to TRBJ1-3; D perhaps matches TRBD1 (6 bases). The sequence derives from an adult with an advanced solid tumor such as melanoma, head and neck, liver or kidney cancer. The CDR3 region has the DNA TGTGCCAGCAGTGAAGCGCTTCGGACAGAGGGAAACACCATATATTTT. This encodes CASSEALRTEGNTIYF.